Included here is one T cell receptor (beta chain) sequence, with context. Its antigen has not been determined. No clone much larger than this one lies a single base away; base qualities are absent. Including cysteine and phenylalanine, the CDR3 has 14 amino acids. Only the CDR3 region is kept as DNA, spanning 42 bases read in frame from base 1. V is cut back by 5 bases and J by 8 bases, with 8 bases in the junction unmatched. CDR1 SGHTA and CDR2 FQGTGA were looked up in the germline V gene. This sample is drawn from a study of a mutant IDH1 vaccine in newly diagnosed glioma (dated by TCRdb to the early 2020s). In terms of the full investigation: Patients were given eight vaccinations, in weeks 1, 3, 5, 7, 11, 15, 19 and 23, which matched visits V03 through V10. Prior to enrollment, patients had been given standard therapy consisting of radiotherapy alone, temozolomide alone, or radiochemotherapy with temozolomide, with the combination given to most patients. Of the approximately 29 treated patients, around 60% were male and 37.5% were female, and a mean age of about 37 years was recorded. Vaccination was initiated 4-6 weeks after radiotherapy alone, or concurrently with temozolomide cycles in the chemotherapy-containing groups. For exploratory analyses, longitudinal TCRB deep sequencing was carried out in around 24 treated patients wherever samples were available. Peripheral blood samples were drawn at six visits, namely V03 (baseline), V05, V07, V10, V12 and V13.

Findings and caveats that apply to the study as a whole: Pseudoprogression seemed to be unrelated to changes in the top peripheral T cell clonotypes found by TCRB sequencing. Immune responses induced by the vaccine were seen in more than 85% of patients across multiple MHC alleles. According to the authors, sample limitations meant that analyses of patient blood samples could not be reproduced. Availability determined which PBMC samples were chosen for TCRB deep sequencing.

Library method: the immunoSEQ multiplex PCR assay. Rearranged TCR beta chain sequences were amplified using the hsTCRB Kit according to the manufacturer's protocol. An Illumina MiSeq was used to sequence the TCRB libraries. Per the original workflow: Demultiplexing, trimming and gene mapping were performed with the kit vendor's proprietary platform. Entries here come from immuneACCESS through TCRdb and include only in-frame sequences with V and J called. Some clones fail to appear in such tables; in the studies checked, an unresolved V gene covers under half of the shortfall, and the cause of the remainder is unknown. Clone size and the V and J calls come from that table; the DNA yielded D and trimming. The sample includes about 64,000 clones, with less than 85% observed a single time. Approximately 8.3% of the sample is in the top ten clones. In the paper's terms, the time point label means: week 11, during vaccination. Every vaccine dose consisted of 300 ug of a 20-mer mutant IDH1 peptide in Montanide, administered subcutaneously together with topical imiquimod. The donors had newly diagnosed IDH1-mutant astrocytomas of WHO grade 3 or 4 that showed loss of nuclear ATRX. The samples were drawn from NOA16, a multicentre, single-arm, open-label phase I trial in Germany that tested a mutant IDH1 peptide vaccine in humans for the first time. Genomic DNA for TCRB sequencing was extracted from EDTA blood using the DNeasy Blood and Tissue Kit.

This receptor was taken from a woman in her fifties or sixties with glioma. This material consisted of PBMCs, taken from a glioma patient whose treatment included an IDH1 peptide vaccine. The chain couples TRBV7-3 to TRBJ1-2, with 10 middle bases fitting TRBD1. Here is the DNA: TGTGCCAGCAGCCCCACCGGACAGGGGGAAGGCTACACCTTC. Translated, this gives CASSPTGQGEGYTF. The CDR3 plus the reference TRBV7-3 and TRBJ1-2 genes for the other parts give the full variable domain: GAGVSQTPSNKVTEKGKYVELRCDPISGHTALYWYRQSLGQGPEFLIYFQGTGAADDSGLPNDRFFAVRPEGSVSTLKIQRTERGDSAVYLCASSPTGQGEGYTFGSGTRLTVV.